One and the same sample provided the 18 T cell receptor beta chains below, sequenced in a study of OX40 agonist ivuxolimab in advanced cancers. Profiling relied on immunoSEQ multiplex PCR, and the TCRdb table lists in-frame clones only, not all of them. The sample consists of 80,000 to 95,000 clones, 65% to 90% of them appearing once. The sample consisted of CD4+ or CD8+ T cells sorted from blood, taken in a trial of the OX40 agonist ivuxolimab. These receptors came from an adult with an advanced solid tumor such as melanoma, head and neck, liver or kidney cancer.

The chain links TRBV7-9 to TRBJ2-5; D remains ambiguous. V gave up 5 bases and J gave up 4 bases, with 14 bases separating them. Germline V gives CDR1 SEHNR, CDR2 FQNEAQ (reference sequence). CDR3 length equals 14 residues. This chain's CDR3 is CASSRLEWGETQYF. The CDR3 coding sequence is TGTGCCAGCAGCCGCCTCGAGTGGGGAGAGACCCAGTACTTC.

This chain links TRBV28 with TRBJ2-5; 11 bases align to TRBD1. Germline CDR1 MDHEN, CDR2 SYDVKM. V lost 5 bases to trimming and J lost 4 bases; unmatched junction nucleotides: 6. CDR3 length: 15 residues. The CDR3 reads CASSPGTGGLETQYF. The CDR3 DNA reads as TGTGCCAGCAGTCCGGGGACAGGGGGATTAGAGACCCAGTACTTC.

J is TRBJ1-1 and V is TRBV5-5, with TRBD1 as a possible D gene (6 bases). This CDR3 has 14 residues. CDR1 is SGHKS and CDR2 is YYEKEE in the germline V gene (reference sequence). Trimming left V 0 bases short and J 1 base short, with 7 bases between. The CDR3 bases are TGTGCCAGCAGCTTGGGGGACAAGAACACTGAAGCTTTCTTT. Its translation: CASSLGDKNTEAFF.

This clone was picked up a small number of times. CDR3 residues: CASSRDTEAFF. For the CDR3, the DNA is TGCGCCAGCAGCCGGGACACTGAAGCTTTCTTT. The genes are TRBV5-1 and TRBJ1-1, with D hard to call. The germline V gene encodes CDR1 SGHRS and CDR2 YFSETQ. Trimming pared 4 bases from V and 3 bases from J, leaving 4 bases between. The CDR3 length is 11 residues.

The V and J genes are TRBV29-1 and TRBJ1-1, with D possibly TRBD1 on 6 matching bases. Germline lookup yields CDR1 SQVTM and CDR2 ANQGSEA. The CDR3 spans 13 residues. Trimming stripped 3 bases from V and 0 bases from J, with 8 bases between. As DNA, the CDR3 is TGCAGCGTTGAGGGACACGTGAACACTGAAGCTTTCTTT. Translation gives CSVEGHVNTEAFF.

The CDR3 nucleotides are TGTGCCTGGAGTATCAGGGGCGCAGATGGCTACACCTTC. It specifies CAWSIRGADGYTF. The rearrangement joins TRBV30 to TRBJ1-2; D might be TRBD1 (6 bases). Germline V gives CDR1 GTSNPN, CDR2 SVGIG (reference sequence). The CDR3 is made up of 13 amino acids. Trimming left V 2 bases short and J 6 bases short, with 13 bases between.

V gene TRBV4-1 combines with J gene TRBJ2-1, with TRBD2 matching 8 bases. Germline V gene lookup returns CDR1 MGHRA and CDR2 YSYEKL. The ends lost 1 base at V and 3 bases at J; junction bases unmatched: 2. CDR3 length: 15 amino acids. The CDR3 loop is CASSQGTSRYNEQFF. In nucleotides, the CDR3 is TGCGCCAGCAGCCAAGGGACTAGCCGCTACAATGAGCAGTTCTTC.

V and J are TRBV5-1 and TRBJ2-1, with D perhaps matching TRBD2 (7 bases). This CDR3 is built from 15 residues. V dropped 0 bases and J dropped 2 bases, with 9 bases sitting between them. The V gene's germline CDR1 is SGHRS and CDR2 YFSETQ. The CDR3 DNA is TGCGCCAGCAGCTTGGGCGGGGGCCCCTACAATGAGCAGTTCTTC. It codes for CASSLGGGPYNEQFF.

The CDR3 coding sequence is TGTGCAAGTCGCTTAGGAAACCGCGGAAACACCATATATTTT. Its protein product is CASRLGNRGNTIYF. V and J are TRBV12-2 and TRBJ1-3. TRBV12-2 is noted as a pseudogene. The CDR3 totals 14 residues.

J is TRBJ2-5 and V is TRBV7-6, with TRBD1 matching 10 bases. The CDR3 contains 14 residues. Germline CDR1 is SGHVS and CDR2 is FNYEAQ. The V gene end was trimmed by 6 bases and the J gene end by 5 bases; junction bases not matched to a gene: 6. This CDR3 is CASSRDRGRETQYF. The CDR3 coding sequence is TGTGCCAGCAGTCGTGACAGGGGGCGGGAGACCCAGTACTTC.

The chain recombines TRBV13 with TRBJ1-1; D perhaps matches TRBD1 (5 bases). The germline V gene encodes CDR1 PRHDT and CDR2 FYEKMQ (reference sequence). Trimming pared 2 bases from V and 0 bases from J, leaving 10 bases between. This CDR3 has 15 amino acids. The CDR3 spells CASSLQGTMNTEAFF. DNA for the CDR3: TGTGCCAGCAGCTTACAGGGCACCATGAACACTGAAGCTTTCTTT.

V gene TRBV10-2 combines with J gene TRBJ1-2; D may be TRBD1 (5 bases). V lost 6 bases, J lost 9 bases, and 23 bases lay in between. CDR1 and CDR2 from the germline V gene are WSHSY and SAAADI. This CDR3 region has 15 residues. In nucleotides, the CDR3 is TGCGCCAGCAGGTACGAAGACGGGACGGCTGGTCGCTACACCTTC. Translated: CASRYEDGTAGRYTF.

The chain recombines TRBV5-4 with TRBJ2-7; D unclear. CDR3 size: 13 residues. Per germline, CDR1 SGHNT and CDR2 YYREEE (reference sequence). The ends were cut back, 0 bases at V and 4 bases at J, with 8 bases in the middle. The CDR3 loop reads CASSLDINYEQYF. The CDR3 region has the DNA TGTGCCAGCAGCTTGGACATAAATTACGAGCAGTACTTC.

The chain uses TRBV14 and TRBJ2-5, with D perhaps matching TRBD2 (5 bases). V was pared by 2 bases and J by 1 base, with 5 bases between. Germline CDR1 reads SGHDN; CDR2 reads FVKESK. The CDR3 loop spans 13 amino acids. The DNA for the CDR3 is TGTGCCAGCAGCCAACGGGGCCAAGAGACCCAGTACTTC. This gives the protein CASSQRGQETQYF.

The chain employs TRBV5-4 and TRBJ2-7; the match to TRBD2 covers 7 bases. The trim removed 6 bases at V and 0 bases at J, leaving 6 bases unmatched. The CDR3 consists of 14 residues. Germline assignment: CDR1 SGHNT and CDR2 YYREEE (reference sequence). In nucleotides, the CDR3 is TGTGCCAGCACGTCCGGGGGGTTCTCCTACGAGCAGTACTTC. Its protein is CASTSGGFSYEQYF.

This chain links TRBV28 with TRBJ1-2, with D possibly matching TRBD1 (5 bases). Trimming cost V 7 bases and J 5 bases, with 8 bases left between them. The CDR3 spans 11 residues. Per germline, CDR1 MDHEN and CDR2 SYDVKM. The DNA for the CDR3 is TGTGCCAGCAATGGGGGATATGGCTACACCTTC. Amino acid sequence: CASNGGYGYTF.

The chain carries TRBV18 and TRBJ1-5; D ambiguous. The CDR3 runs to 14 residues. Trimming took off 4 bases at V and 5 bases at J, with 12 bases between the two ends. The germline V gene has CDR1 KGHSH and CDR2 LQKENI. CDR3 nucleotides: TGTGCCAGCTCACGGTCGGACGGCGATCAGCCCCAGCATTTT. This gives the protein CASSRSDGDQPQHF.

The chain combines TRBV9 with TRBJ1-6; the D is unclear. V was pared by 0 bases and J by 7 bases, with 11 bases between. Germline V gene lookup returns CDR1 SGDLS and CDR2 YYNGEE. There are 15 residues in the CDR3. The CDR3: CASSVGHRLNSPLHF. CDR3 DNA: TGTGCCAGCAGCGTAGGTCACAGATTGAATTCACCCCTCCACTTT.